This section outlines one T cell receptor beta chain sequence together with its context. Its antigen is undetermined. V lost 3 bases and J lost 5; bases outside the gene matches: 6. Germline CDR1 and CDR2: LNHDA and SQIVND (reference sequence). The CDR3 is 15 residues long. Repertoires were generated with immunoSEQ multiplex PCR, while TCRdb's copy carries only in-frame clones and drops some. Of approximately 57,000 clones detected, 70% to 85% appear once; the ten largest clones hold less than 7.5%. The data belong to a study of radiotherapy plus CTLA-4 blockade in lung cancer. Across the study: Objective responses arose in approximately 17% of patients, and 31% experienced disease control. Study-wide points: Following radiotherapy plus ipilimumab, tumor-derived TCR clones expanded in the blood.

The source material was peripheral blood, sampled from a patient treated with radiotherapy plus ipilimumab. This TCR was sampled from a human donor with non-small cell lung cancer whose response to radiotherapy plus ipilimumab could not be evaluated. The rearrangement links TRBV19 to TRBJ2-2; 7 nucleotides agree with TRBD2. CDR3 bases: TGTGCCAGTAGTATCGAGGGAGGGAAAACCGGGGAGCTGTTTTTT. Its translation is CASSIEGGKTGELFF.